These T cell receptor beta chains were read from a single sample in a study of T cells in Graves' hyperthyroidism and ophthalmopathy. TCRdb ran MiXCR on the multiplex PCR reads and lists one entry per CDR3 protein. Here the sample spans roughly 93,000 distinct CDR3 sequences, approximately 39% being singletons. Sequences were obtained from peripheral blood or thyroid tissue (not recorded which). These receptors all come from a woman in her twenties or thirties with Graves' hyperthyroidism. The CDR3 runs from the conserved cysteine through the conserved F or W. The order of the fields is D gene, V gene, J gene, clone size, CDR3 protein, CDR3 DNA. The D gene is left open where the match is weak. Not every row has a clone size; where given, it reads once, few, many or a size class.

-	TRBV24-1	TRBJ2-5	-	CATKEGAEAFFGQETQYF	-
TRBD1	TRBV10-3	TRBJ2-7	-	CAMRTGAHSYEQYF	TGTGCCATGAGGACAGGGGCCCACTCCTACGAGCAGTACTTC
TRBD2	TRBV29-1	TRBJ2-3	many	CSVEGGGVGDTQYF	TGCAGCGTTGAAGGGGGAGGGGTTGGAGATACGCAGTATTTT
TRBD1	TRBV5-4	TRBJ1-1	-	CASSLQGDSNTEAFF	TGTGCCAGCAGCTTGCAGGGGGATTCGAACACTGAAGCTTTCTTT
TRBD1	TRBV3-1	TRBJ2-7	many	CASSNRQGNYEQYF	TGTGCCAGCAGCAATCGACAGGGAAACTACGAGCAGTACTTC
-	TRBV10-3	TRBJ2-5	-	CAISEGTQYF	TGTGCCATCAGTGAAGGGACCCAGTACTTC
-	TRBV28	TRBJ2-7	many	CASSGPGNPLEYF	TGTGCCAGCAGTGGGCCCGGGAACCCCCTTGAGTACTTC
TRBD2	TRBV6-6	TRBJ2-5	-	CATSSSGSWETQYF	TGTGCCACCTCCTCTAGCGGGAGTTGGGAGACCCAGTACTTC
-	TRBV7-2	TRBJ1-2	-	CASSLGPSGNRAGGYTF	TGTGCCAGCAGCCTCGGACCCTCTGGAAACAGGGCCGGTGGCTACACCTTC
-	TRBV6-1	TRBJ2-6	once	CASGRLGTTGANVLTF	TGTGCCAGCGGGAGACTAGGAACCACCGGGGCCAACGTCCTGACTTTC
TRBD2	TRBV9	TRBJ2-3	-	CASSSLAGPDTQYF	TGTGCCAGCAGCTCTCTAGCGGGACCGGATACGCAGTATTTT
-	TRBV15	TRBJ2-3	few	CASSMDNTDTQYF	TGTGCCAGCAGTATGGACAACACAGATACGCAGTATTTT
-	TRBV2	TRBJ2-5	many	CASSEGGYSLPETQYF	TGTGCCAGCAGTGAAGGAGGCTATTCCCTCCCAGAGACCCAGTACTTC
TRBD1	TRBV6-5	TRBJ2-7	-	CVGSLGQGARGYF	TGTGTCGGCAGTCTCGGACAGGGGGCGAGAGGGTACTTC
-	TRBV3-1	TRBJ2-5	once	CASSQEAGETQYF	TGTGCCAGCAGCCAAGAAGCGGGTGAGACCCAGTACTTC
-	TRBV7-3	TRBJ1-2	many	CASSFGSNYGYTF	TGTGCCAGCAGCTTTGGGAGTAACTATGGCTACACCTTC
-	TRBV7-6	TRBJ2-7	many	CASSSRDEQYF	TGTGCCAGCAGCTCTAGGGACGAGCAGTACTTC
-	TRBV7-9	TRBJ1-1	many	CASSLEPGPLAFF	TGTGCCAGCAGCTTAGAGCCGGGTCCCCTCGCTTTCTTT
TRBD1	TRBV5-6	TRBJ1-2	many	CASSPDRGGGYTF	TGTGCCAGCAGCCCGGACAGGGGCGGCGGCTACACCTTC
TRBD2	TRBV28	TRBJ2-7	few	CASTRGTSGSKEQYF	TGTGCCAGCACCCGAGGGACTAGCGGGAGTAAAGAGCAGTACTTC
-	TRBV5-1	TRBJ1-5	many	CASSLGVNSNQPQHF	TGCGCCAGCAGCTTGGGAGTAAACAGCAATCAGCCCCAGCATTTT
-	TRBV29-1	TRBJ2-7	many	CSVGVGDEQYF	TGCAGCGTTGGAGTGGGGGACGAGCAGTACTTC
TRBD1	TRBV6-1	TRBJ1-2	many	CASSRDRVSLFGYTF	TGTGCCAGCAGCCGGGACAGGGTTTCACTCTTTGGCTACACCTTC
TRBD1	TRBV28	TRBJ2-7	many	CATGDSSSYEQYF	TGTGCCACCGGGGACAGCTCCTCCTACGAGCAGTACTTC
TRBD2	TRBV7-3	TRBJ2-7	-	CASSVGTSAGYEQYF	TGTGCCAGCAGTGTGGGGACTAGCGCCGGTTACGAGCAGTACTTC